This T cell receptor (beta chain) was retrieved from a study of blood T cell repertoires in COVID-19. The CDR3 runs to 15 residues. The germline CDR1 and CDR2 sequences are SNHLY and FYNNEI. V was shortened by 8 bases and J by 2 bases, with 15 bases between the two germline ends. Clones were read by immunoSEQ multiplex PCR, and TCRdb kept only the in-frame ones, dropping some. Of around 300,000 clones listed, over 75% are singletons. The chain joins TRBV2 to TRBJ1-4; D might be TRBD1 (6 bases). The material sequenced was peripheral blood. This receptor was obtained from a young man with active or convalescent COVID-19. The CDR3: CASQRTGGTNEKLFF. The CDR3 DNA is TGTGCCAGCCAACGGACGGGGGGCACTAATGAAAAACTGTTTTTT.